The 20 T cell receptor beta chains listed next were all sequenced from one sample in a study of blood T cell repertoires in COVID-19. The method was immunoSEQ multiplex PCR; TCRdb's version includes in-frame clones alone and lacks a portion of them. The sample records around 130,000 clones, roughly 84% being singletons. The sequenced sample was PBMCs or T cells enriched from blood (not recorded which). The receptor source for this set is a woman in her thirties who had recovered from COVID-19.

As DNA, the CDR3 is TGTGCCAGCAGCGTAGCCTCTGGGGGGGGATCACCTTCACCCCTCCACTTT. It is translated as CASSVASGGGSPSPLHF. The genes are TRBV9 and TRBJ1-6, with a possible D match to TRBD1 (5 bases). The CDR3 consists of 17 residues. The V gene's germline CDR1 is SGDLS and CDR2 YYNGEE. The V gene lost 0 bases and the J gene lost 9 bases, with 19 bases spanning the gap.

The chain is built from TRBV28 and TRBJ1-5, with 9 bases matching TRBD1. V lost 4 bases to trimming and J lost 6 bases; unmatched junction nucleotides: 10. This CDR3 region has 16 residues. Germline V lookup: CDR1 MDHEN, CDR2 SYDVKM. The CDR3 nucleotides are TGTGCCAGCAGTTCATCTTCGACAGGGGGAGGTCAGCCCCAGCATTTT. Translation: CASSSSSTGGGQPQHF.

The chain joins TRBV7-3 to TRBJ2-3, with 10 nucleotides matching TRBD2. The J segment lost 3 bases and the V segment lost 5 bases, leaving 5 bases of the junction unmatched. CDR1 and CDR2 from the germline V gene are SGHTA and FQGTGA. This CDR3 comprises 15 residues. The chain's CDR3 is CASSLAGVWTDTQYF. The CDR3 region has the DNA TGTGCCAGCAGCCTAGCGGGAGTATGGACAGATACGCAGTATTTT.

A few counts support this clone. The V and J genes are TRBV28 and TRBJ2-7, with D maybe TRBD1 (5 bases). Germline CDR1 and CDR2: MDHEN and SYDVKM. V was pared by 3 bases and J by 5 bases, with 14 bases between. The CDR3 sequence is 14 residues long. CDR3 in amino acids: CASSLISGFNEQYF. CDR3 nucleotide sequence: TGTGCCAGCAGTTTGATTTCAGGGTTCAACGAGCAGTACTTC.

V usage is TRBV7-3 and J usage is TRBJ2-7, with 10 bases identical to TRBD1. V lost 3 bases and J lost 2; bases outside the gene matches: 4. The CDR3 has 15 amino acids. Per the germline V gene, CDR1 is SGHTA and CDR2 is FQGTGA. The CDR3 DNA follows: TGTGCCAGCAGCTTGGCCGGACAGGGGGCCTACGAGCAGTACTTC. Amino acids: CASSLAGQGAYEQYF.

The chain employs TRBV4-3 and TRBJ2-1; 8 bases fit TRBD2. This CDR3 is 16 amino acids long. The V and J ends lost 3 bases and 4 bases, in that order; junction bases with no gene match: 8. Germline assignment: CDR1 LGHNA and CDR2 YSLEER. Written as DNA, the CDR3 is TGCGCCAGCAGCCAGGCGGCTAGCGGGCCTTACAATGAGCAGTTCTTC. This translates into CASSQAASGPYNEQFF.

This rearrangement joins TRBV12-3 or TRBV12-4 to TRBJ1-4; perhaps TRBD1 as D (5 bases). The CDR3 sequence is 12 residues long. Here the CDR3 reads CATGHKKEKLFF. CDR3 nucleotides: TGTGCTACCGGACACAAGAAAGAAAAACTGTTTTTT.

The rearrangement joins TRBV3-1 (or the pseudogene TRBV3-2) to TRBJ1-6; unclear D gene. The germline V gene has CDR1 LGHDT and CDR2 YNNKEL (reference sequence). The CDR3 extends over 14 amino acids. V was pared by 4 bases and J by 9 bases, with 13 bases between. CDR3: CASSPRGVGSPLHF. CDR3 nucleotide sequence: TGTGCCAGCAGCCCCCGCGGGGTGGGTTCACCCCTCCACTTT.

The V gene is TRBV12-3 or TRBV12-4, the J gene TRBJ2-1; tentatively, D is TRBD2 (6 bases). V was cut by 3 bases and J by 7 bases, with 10 bases left in between. The CDR3 contains 13 residues. CDR3 in amino acids: CASSLTRKNEQFF. The CDR3 DNA reads TGTGCCAGCAGTTTGACTAGAAAGAATGAGCAGTTCTTC.

The CDR3 bases are TGTGCCAGCAGCCCACAAGGACAGTCATTTGGAAGCAATCAGCCCCAGCATTTT. Protein sequence: CASSPQGQSFGSNQPQHF. The V and J genes are TRBV5-5 and TRBJ1-5; D is perhaps TRBD1 (6 bases). The CDR3 totals 18 residues. With 4 bases removed from V and 1 base from J, the gap between germline ends came to 21 bases. Germline values: CDR1 SGHKS, CDR2 YYEKEE (reference sequence).

The chain combines TRBV3-1 (or the pseudogene TRBV3-2) with TRBJ2-5, with 14 bases that match TRBD2. V lost 5 bases to trimming and J lost 4 bases; unmatched junction nucleotides: 6. The V gene's germline CDR1 is LGHDT and CDR2 YNNKEL (reference sequence). The CDR3 runs 16 residues. CDR3 in DNA: TGTGCCAGCAGCTTGCGACTAGCGGGAGGGGGAGAGACCCAGTACTTC. Translating it yields CASSLRLAGGGETQYF.

J is TRBJ2-5 and V is TRBV2; D not resolved. Trimming removed 4 bases from V and 2 bases from J, with 5 bases in between. The CDR3 covers 12 residues. Germline lookup yields CDR1 SNHLY and CDR2 FYNNEI. The CDR3 DNA follows: TGTGCCAGCAGTGCTCTTCAAGAGACCCAGTACTTC. It specifies CASSALQETQYF.

This clone was seen a handful of times. The chain employs TRBV4-1 and TRBJ1-1, with D possibly TRBD1 on 6 matching bases. The CDR3 is made up of 14 amino acids. The germline CDR1 and CDR2 sequences are MGHRA and YSYEKL. Trimming removed 0 bases from V and 1 base from J, with 6 bases in between. DNA of the CDR3: TGCGCCAGCAGCCAAGAAGGGGGGAACACTGAAGCTTTCTTT. Translated, it gives CASSQEGGNTEAFF.

The gene calls are TRBV2 and TRBJ2-7, with TRBD2 matching over 8 bases. The CDR3 extends over 16 amino acids. Germline CDR1 SNHLY, CDR2 FYNNEI. V lost 6 bases to trimming and J lost 4 bases; unmatched junction nucleotides: 14. The CDR3 loop reads CASRDSGISGTYEQYF. The CDR3 DNA reads TGTGCCAGCAGGGACTCGGGAATTAGCGGGACTTACGAGCAGTACTTC.

The rearrangement joins TRBV18 to TRBJ1-1; D unresolved. V was pared by 2 bases and J by 1 base, with 5 bases between. Germline V lookup: CDR1 KGHSH, CDR2 LQKENI. The CDR3 length is 13 residues. The CDR3 here is CASSPKANTEAFF. The DNA for the CDR3 is TGTGCCAGCTCACCAAAAGCGAACACTGAAGCTTTCTTT.

The genes are TRBV28 and TRBJ1-2, with 7 bases fitting TRBD1. V lost 3 bases and J lost 5; bases outside the gene matches: 6. Germline CDR1 is MDHEN and CDR2 is SYDVKM. CDR3 length: 14 residues. CDR3 bases: TGTGCCAGCAGTTTTAAGGGGGCGTATTATGGCTACACCTTC. Translated: CASSFKGAYYGYTF.

The chain couples TRBV2 to TRBJ2-3, with D uncertain. Deletions cut 5 bases from V and 2 bases from J, with 5 bases between. Per germline, CDR1 SNHLY and CDR2 FYNNEI. The CDR3 runs 12 residues. Here the CDR3 reads CASSRVTDTQYF. The DNA for the CDR3 is TGTGCCAGCAGTAGAGTCACAGATACGCAGTATTTT.

As for this clone: Other DNA variants within this sample encode the same CDR3. The rearrangement uses TRBV7-3 and TRBJ2-1; no firm D call. Germline CDR1 and CDR2: SGHTA and FQGTGA. CDR3 length: 15 residues. V lost 0 bases and J 0 bases, leaving 6 bases between the germline ends. CDR3 amino acids: CASSLTPGSYNEQFF. The CDR3 region has the DNA TGTGCCAGCAGCTTAACCCCGGGCTCCTACAATGAGCAGTTCTTC.

This chain links TRBV5-5 with TRBJ2-1; 7 nucleotides agree with TRBD2. V was clipped by 1 base and J by 6 bases; unmatched bases: 7. The germline gives CDR1 SGHKS, CDR2 YYEKEE (reference sequence). The CDR3 loop spans 15 amino acids. The CDR3 is CASSLWLAEGNEQFF. The CDR3 DNA follows: TGTGCCAGCAGCTTGTGGCTAGCGGAGGGCAATGAGCAGTTCTTC.

This chain uses TRBV3-1 (or the pseudogene TRBV3-2) with TRBJ2-2, with 7 bases fitting TRBD2. Germline V gene data show CDR1 as LGHDT and CDR2 as YNNKEL (reference sequence). V dropped 1 base and J dropped 5; count of bases not matched to a gene: 1. The CDR3 is made up of 14 amino acids. CDR3 amino acids: CASSQGGGTGELFF. Here the CDR3 DNA reads TGTGCCAGCAGCCAAGGCGGGGGAACCGGGGAGCTGTTTTTT.